Reported below is one T cell receptor (beta chain). The CDR3 loop spans 15 amino acids. V was pared by 4 bases and J by 5 bases, with 8 bases of the junction left unmatched. Germline loops: CDR1 LGHNA, CDR2 YSLEER. Assay: immunoSEQ multiplex PCR; the TCRdb copy retains only in-frame clones and omits some. The table has 350,000 to 400,000 clones, around 91% seen once; the top ten hold 6.5% to 7%. This sample was included in a study of blood T cell repertoires in COVID-19. The specimen sequenced was peripheral blood. V is TRBV4-3 and J is TRBJ2-3; 8 bases line up with TRBD1. The receptor was derived from a man aged 18 to 30 with active or convalescent COVID-19. The CDR3 DNA follows: TGCGCCAGCAGCCCGGACAGGGCGAATGGAGATACGCAGTATTTT. Its protein product is CASSPDRANGDTQYF.